This record looks at one T cell receptor beta chain sequence and its context. This sample is part of a study of T-cell reconstitution after alpha-beta-depleted transplantation in children. This CDR3 spans 14 amino acids. In germline, CDR1 is SGHAT, CDR2 FQNNGV. Trimming took 5 bases from V and 4 from J, leaving 11 bases between them. Molecular barcoding with unique molecular identifiers was used for the TCRbeta library. MiXCR, applied by TCRdb to the PCR reads, yields one record per CDR3 protein. The data contain about 690,000 distinct CDR3 sequences, approximately 15% of them singletons. V is TRBV11-2 and J is TRBJ2-2, with D unresolved. The receptor comes from a human donor who donated a stem cell graft to a child with acute myeloid leukemia. The sequencing used PBMCs from the stem cell graft donor, collected from the stem cell graft. The CDR3 loop reads CASSLLLVTGELFF. Here the CDR3 DNA reads TGTGCCAGCAGCCTATTGTTGGTCACCGGGGAGCTGTTTTTT.